Listed here are 17 T cell receptor beta chains from one sample, sequenced in a study of blood T cell repertoires in COVID-19 (dated by TCRdb to 2020 to 2021). Library prep was done by the immunoSEQ multiplex PCR assay. TCRdb retrieved this table from immuneACCESS and kept in-frame rearrangements only. Not all clones are present; in checked studies, unresolved V genes account for under half, and no reason is known for the remainder. Within this sample are some 460,000 clones, with about 85% of them counted one time only. The ten largest make up almost 2% of the sample. Source material: PBMCs or T cells enriched from blood (not recorded which). These receptors all stem from a woman aged 18-29 years with acute COVID-19.

This clone appeared a single time. This chain uses TRBV11-3 with TRBJ1-6; no clear D gene. The CDR3 contains 14 residues. Trimming removed 2 bases from V and 6 bases from J, with 8 bases in between. The germline V gene has CDR1 SGHNT and CDR2 YENEEA. CDR3 DNA: TGTGCCAGCAGCTTATTACTACCTAATTCACCCCTCCACTTT. As protein: CASSLLLPNSPLHF.

This clone was seen just once. V gene TRBV27 combines with J gene TRBJ1-4; 12 bases are a match to TRBD1. V shed 8 bases, J shed 1 base, and the junction held 17 bases outside the gene matches. Germline CDR1 MNHEY, CDR2 SMNVEV (reference sequence). The CDR3 contains 20 residues. CDR3 coding DNA: TGTGCCAGCGGACCTTCCACCGGGACAGGGGGCGTCGGAACTAATGAAAAACTGTTTTTT. Amino acid sequence: CASGPSTGTGGVGTNEKLFF. The entire variable domain, with the rest obtained from reference TRBV27 and TRBJ1-4, is as follows: EAQVTQNPRYLITVTGKKLTVTCSQNMNHEYMSWYRQDPGLGLRQIYYSMNVEVTDKGDVPEGYKVSRKEKRNFPLILESPSPNQTSLYFCASGPSTGTGGVGTNEKLFFGSGTQLSVL.

Concerning this clone: The sample has other DNA sequences that encode this CDR3 too. This chain connects TRBV12-3 or TRBV12-4 to TRBJ1-2; D is unclear. Trimming removed 6 bases at V and 4 bases at J, with 9 bases between. The CDR3 loop spans 12 amino acids. Here the CDR3 reads CASSPGLYGYTF. The CDR3 DNA is TGTGCCAGCAGCCCAGGCCTCTATGGCTACACCTTC.

This chain uses TRBV7-3 with TRBJ1-1, with 8 bases identical to TRBD1. This CDR3 region has 16 residues. V lost 6 bases, J lost 1 base, and 10 bases stayed unmatched. Germline CDR1 is SGHTA and CDR2 is FQGTGA. CDR3 sequence reads: CASRFEGGTGNTEAFF. The CDR3 DNA follows: TGTGCCAGCAGATTCGAAGGAGGGACAGGGAACACTGAAGCTTTCTTT. Drawing the rest from reference TRBV7-3 and TRBJ1-1, the complete variable domain is GAGVSQTPSNKVTEKGKYVELRCDPISGHTALYWYRQSLGQGPEFLIYFQGTGAADDSGLPNDRFFAVRPEGSVSTLKIQRTERGDSAVYLCASRFEGGTGNTEAFFGQGTRLTVV.

This clone came up once. The chain has TRBV11-3 and TRBJ2-2; the D gene is possibly TRBD1 (5 bases). CDR1 is SGHNT and CDR2 is YENEEA in the germline V gene. Trimming pared 0 bases from V and 6 bases from J, leaving 5 bases between. The length of the CDR3 is 13 residues. CDR3: CASSLEGAGELFF. The CDR3 DNA reads TGTGCCAGCAGCTTAGAAGGGGCCGGGGAGCTGTTTTTT.

The chain has TRBV7-2 and TRBJ1-1; D not certain. V dropped 6 bases and J dropped 1 base, with 9 bases sitting between them. The CDR3 length is 13 residues. CDR1 SGHTA and CDR2 FQGNSA come from the germline V gene. The CDR3 is CASSFDTNTEAFF. The DNA for the CDR3 is TGTGCCAGCAGTTTCGACACGAACACTGAAGCTTTCTTT.

The J gene is TRBJ1-2, the V gene TRBV2; D unclear. V was cut by 2 bases and J by 8 bases, with 9 bases left in between. Germline CDR1 is SNHLY and CDR2 is FYNNEI. The CDR3 has 12 amino acids. CDR3 amino acids: CASSETGGGYTF. The CDR3 DNA sequence: TGTGCCAGCAGTGAAACGGGTGGAGGCTACACCTTC.

The rearrangement joins TRBV5-6 to TRBJ2-3, with D tentatively TRBD2 (7 bases). Per germline, CDR1 SGHDT and CDR2 YYEEEE. The CDR3 runs 16 residues. V was pared by 4 bases and J by 5 bases, with 20 bases between. The CDR3 nucleotides read TGTGCCAGCAGCACCCTCCTCGAGGGGGGGGGAGATACGCAGTATTTT. Protein: CASSTLLEGGGDTQYF.

This clone was counted between two and nine times. The chain joins TRBV11-2 to TRBJ1-1; tentatively, D is TRBD1 (6 bases). This CDR3 region has 12 residues. With 5 bases removed from V and 8 bases from J, the gap between germline ends came to 12 bases. Germline loops: CDR1 SGHAT, CDR2 FQNNGV. The CDR3 DNA reads TGTGCCAGCAGCCACAGGGCGAGAGAAGCTTTCTTT. Translation gives CASSHRAREAFF.

V gene TRBV11-2 combines with J gene TRBJ2-7; D not certain. The CDR3 is 16 residues long. Germline V gene lookup returns CDR1 SGHAT and CDR2 FQNNGV. Trimming left V 3 bases short and J 0 bases short, with 15 bases between. The CDR3 nucleotides read TGTGCCAGCAGCTTGGGCTTGGCTGGGTACTCCTACGAGCAGTACTTC. It specifies CASSLGLAGYSYEQYF.

This chain uses TRBV28 with TRBJ2-1, with no clear D. The V gene lost 6 bases and the J gene lost 5 bases, with 11 bases spanning the gap. Germline assignment: CDR1 MDHEN and CDR2 SYDVKM. The CDR3 covers 13 residues. CDR3 loop: CASSRPEHNEQFF. DNA for the CDR3: TGTGCCAGCAGCCGCCCGGAGCACAATGAGCAGTTCTTC.

This chain links TRBV5-1 with TRBJ2-3; possibly TRBD1 for D (6 bases). The V end lost 0 bases, the J end lost 6 bases, and 8 bases lay between the germline ends. Germline CDR1 SGHRS, CDR2 YFSETQ. The CDR3 has 13 amino acids. CDR3 region: CASSLGRGDTQYF. The CDR3 DNA reads TGCGCCAGCAGCTTGGGTAGGGGGGATACGCAGTATTTT.

The table lists this clone with a few counts. CDR3 nucleotide sequence: TGTGCCAGTAGGCTTGGCAGGCAGAACACTGAAGCTTTCTTT. Its protein is CASRLGRQNTEAFF. The V call is TRBV19, the J call TRBJ1-1, with D unclear. V lost 6 bases and J lost 1, with 12 bases in between. The CDR3 spans 14 residues. Germline CDR1 and CDR2: LNHDA and SQIVND (reference sequence).

Details on this clone: Other DNA sequences in this specimen translate into the identical CDR3. This chain links TRBV5-1 with TRBJ1-2, with TRBD1 matching 7 bases. The V and J ends lost 3 bases and 5 bases, in that order; junction bases with no gene match: 4. The CDR3 is made up of 13 amino acids. CDR1 and CDR2 from the germline V gene are SGHRS and YFSETQ. The CDR3 protein is CASSSGGDYGYTF. As DNA, the CDR3 is TGCGCCAGCAGCTCAGGGGGAGATTATGGCTACACCTTC.

Of note for this clone: Sequence at one end of the junction differs from germline and may be a read error. This sequence joins TRBV9 and TRBJ2-7; no reliable D call. Germline loops: CDR1 SGDLS, CDR2 YYNGEE. The CDR3 is 15 amino acids. The CDR3 region is CPSSRLSGPLHEQYF. Written as DNA, the CDR3 is TGTCCCAGCAGCCGACTCTCCGGCCCCCTCCACGAGCAGTACTTC.

This clone has just a few counts. This chain joins TRBV29-1 and TRBJ2-1; 13 bases agree with TRBD2. The CDR3 length is 14 residues. Germline CDR1 and CDR2: SQVTM and ANQGSEA. J gave up 10 bases and V 4 bases, and 7 bases lay outside the gene matches. The DNA of the CDR3 is TGCAGCGTTGGGGAGGGGACTAGCGGGAACGAGCAGTTCTTC. It is translated as CSVGEGTSGNEQFF.

The rearrangement links TRBV7-9 to TRBJ2-7; 9 bases agree with TRBD2. This CDR3 has 19 residues. The V and J ends lost 5 bases and 2 bases, in that order; junction bases with no gene match: 19. The V gene's germline CDR1 is SEHNR and CDR2 FQNEAQ (reference sequence). CDR3: CASSDEGAKREAAPYEQYF. In DNA, the CDR3 is TGTGCCAGCAGCGATGAGGGAGCCAAGCGGGAGGCCGCACCCTACGAGCAGTACTTC.